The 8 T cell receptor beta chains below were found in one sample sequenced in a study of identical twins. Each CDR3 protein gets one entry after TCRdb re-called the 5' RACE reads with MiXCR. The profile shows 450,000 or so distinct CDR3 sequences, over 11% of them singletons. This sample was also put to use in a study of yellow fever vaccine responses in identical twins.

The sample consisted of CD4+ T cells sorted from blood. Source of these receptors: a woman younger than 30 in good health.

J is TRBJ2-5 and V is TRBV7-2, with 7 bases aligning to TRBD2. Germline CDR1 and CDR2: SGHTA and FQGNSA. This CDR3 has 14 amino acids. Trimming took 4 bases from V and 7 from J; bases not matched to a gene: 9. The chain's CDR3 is CASSSGRGRGTQYF. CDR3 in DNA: TGTGCCAGCAGCTCTGGGCGGGGGAGAGGGACCCAGTACTTC.

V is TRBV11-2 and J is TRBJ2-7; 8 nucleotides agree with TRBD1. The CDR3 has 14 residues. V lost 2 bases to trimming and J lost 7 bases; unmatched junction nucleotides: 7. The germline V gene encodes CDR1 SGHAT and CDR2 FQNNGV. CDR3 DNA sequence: TGTGCCAGCAGCTTAAGCAGGGGGCCAATAGAGCAGTACTTC. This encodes CASSLSRGPIEQYF.

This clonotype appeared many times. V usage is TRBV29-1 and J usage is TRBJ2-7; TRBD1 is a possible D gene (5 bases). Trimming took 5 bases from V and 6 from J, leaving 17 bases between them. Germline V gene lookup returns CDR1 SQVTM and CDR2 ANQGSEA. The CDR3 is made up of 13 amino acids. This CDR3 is CSVMGREEGEQYF. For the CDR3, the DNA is TGCAGCGTTATGGGGCGAGAGGAAGGCGAGCAGTACTTC.

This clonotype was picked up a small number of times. The CDR3 bases are TGTGCCAGCAGTGGGTTGGGAACGAACACCGGGGAGCTGTTTTTT. Translation: CASSGLGTNTGELFF. The rearrangement uses TRBV2 and TRBJ2-2; D is unresolved. Trimming cost V 4 bases and J 0 bases, with 9 bases left between them. Germline CDR1 SNHLY, CDR2 FYNNEI. The CDR3 extends over 15 amino acids.

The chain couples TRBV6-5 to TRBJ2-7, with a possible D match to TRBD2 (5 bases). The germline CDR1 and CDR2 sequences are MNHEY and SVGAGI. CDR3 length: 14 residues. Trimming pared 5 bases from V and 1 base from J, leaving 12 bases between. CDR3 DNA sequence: TGTGCCAGCAGTAACGGGATCTTTTCCTACGAGCAGTACTTC. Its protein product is CASSNGIFSYEQYF.

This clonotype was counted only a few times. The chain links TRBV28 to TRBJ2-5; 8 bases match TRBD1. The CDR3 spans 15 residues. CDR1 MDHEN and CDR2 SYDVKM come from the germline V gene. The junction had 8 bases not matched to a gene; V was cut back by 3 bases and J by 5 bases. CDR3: CASSLAGTGGETQYF. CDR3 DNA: TGTGCCAGCAGTTTGGCCGGGACAGGAGGGGAGACCCAGTACTTC.

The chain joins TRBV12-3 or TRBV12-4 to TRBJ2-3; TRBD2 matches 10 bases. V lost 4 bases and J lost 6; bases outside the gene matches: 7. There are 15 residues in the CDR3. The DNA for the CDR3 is TGTGCCAGCAGTTCCACTAGCGGGGCGGTGGATACGCAGTATTTT. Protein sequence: CASSSTSGAVDTQYF.

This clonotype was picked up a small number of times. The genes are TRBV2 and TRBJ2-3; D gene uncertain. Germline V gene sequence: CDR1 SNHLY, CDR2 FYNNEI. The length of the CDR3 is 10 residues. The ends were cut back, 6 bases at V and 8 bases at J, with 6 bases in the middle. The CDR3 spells CASSGSTQYF. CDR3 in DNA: TGTGCCAGCAGCGGGTCTACGCAGTATTTT.